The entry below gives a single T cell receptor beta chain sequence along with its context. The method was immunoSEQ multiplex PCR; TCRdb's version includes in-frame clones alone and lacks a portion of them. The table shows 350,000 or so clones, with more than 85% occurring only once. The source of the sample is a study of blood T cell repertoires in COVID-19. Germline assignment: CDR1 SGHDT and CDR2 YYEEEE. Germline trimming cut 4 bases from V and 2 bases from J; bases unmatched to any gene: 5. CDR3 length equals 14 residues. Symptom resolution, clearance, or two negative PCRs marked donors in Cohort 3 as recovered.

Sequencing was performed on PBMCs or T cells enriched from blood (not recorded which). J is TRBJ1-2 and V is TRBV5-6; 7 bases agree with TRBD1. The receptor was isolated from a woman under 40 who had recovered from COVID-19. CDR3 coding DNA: TGTGCCAGCAGCAGCATACAGGGGAACTATGGCTACACCTTC. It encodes CASSSIQGNYGYTF.